The rows below give T cell receptor beta chains drawn from one sample of a study of glioma-infiltrating T cells after dendritic cell vaccination. Assay used: immunoSEQ multiplex PCR; TCRdb lists only in-frame clones, some missing. The table includes around 83,000 clones, about 85% detected once. The sequenced sample was blood, obtained after dendritic cell vaccination. Receptors originate from a human donor with glioblastoma. Each CDR3 is given with its conserved first and last residue. The D gene is left open where the match is weak. Rows give clone size only sometimes, using once, few, many, or a class for an expanded clone.

J,V,size,D,DNA,CDR3
TRBJ1-6,TRBV5-1,-,TRBD1,TGCGCCAGCAGCTTGGGGACAGGGAATTCACCCCTCCACTTT,CASSLGTGNSPLHF
TRBJ1-5,TRBV2,-,TRBD1,TGTGCCAGCAGACCCGACAGGGAGGCTCAGCCCCAGCATTTT,CASRPDREAQPQHF
TRBJ2-7,TRBV27,-,TRBD2,TGTGCCAGCAGTTCCCCTTTATGGCCTAGCGGGAGTAGTATGTCCTACGAGCAGTACTTC,CASSSPLWPSGSSMSYEQYF
TRBJ1-2,TRBV5-6,-,TRBD1,TGTGCCAGCAGCTACCCGACAGGGATCTGGAACTATGGCTACACCTTC,CASSYPTGIWNYGYTF
TRBJ1-1,TRBV5-6,few,-,TGTGCCAGCAGCTTGCTGGGGAGGAGGGCAAACACTGAAGCTTTCTTT,CASSLLGRRANTEAFF
TRBJ2-3,TRBV5-6,-,TRBD2,TGTGCCAGCAGCTTGGGCGGGAGAACCGATACGCAGTATTTT,CASSLGGRTDTQYF
TRBJ1-4,TRBV25-1,-,TRBD1,TGTGCCAGCACCAACAGGGGGAGTAATGAAAAACTGTTTTTT,CASTNRGSNEKLFF
TRBJ1-3,TRBV7-8,-,-,TGTGCCAGCAGCTTAGCTGGGGGGACTGGAAACACCATATATTTT,CASSLAGGTGNTIYF
TRBJ2-7,TRBV27,-,-,TGTGCCACCAGCGGGTCTCCATTGGGCGAGCAGTACTTC,CATSGSPLGEQYF
TRBJ2-7,TRBV28,-,TRBD2,TGTGCCAGCCGTGCCGGGCTAGCGGGATCGAGAGAGCAGTACTTC,CASRAGLAGSREQYF
TRBJ2-3,TRBV19,-,-,TGTGCCAGTAGTCCTCGGACAGTGGATACGCAGTATTTT,CASSPRTVDTQYF
TRBJ2-7,TRBV6-5,-,TRBD2,TGTGCCAGCAGCCCCAGACTAGCGCCCTACGAGCAGTACTTC,CASSPRLAPYEQYF
TRBJ1-3,TRBV11-3,few,TRBD1,TGTGCCAGCAGCAAATCAGGGGGATCTGGAAACACCATATATTTT,CASSKSGGSGNTIYF
TRBJ2-3,TRBV27,-,-,TGTGCCAGCAGTTTTTTCTCGGCAGATACGCAGTATTTT,CASSFFSADTQYF
TRBJ1-2,TRBV6-1,-,TRBD1,TGTGCCAGCATTAGGACAGGGTCGGACTATGGCTACACCTTC,CASIRTGSDYGYTF
TRBJ1-2,TRBV28,-,-,TGTGCCAGCAGTTTACCCGGGACACTTTTCAACTATGGCTACACCTTC,CASSLPGTLFNYGYTF
TRBJ2-1,TRBV11-2,-,-,TGTGCCAGCAGCTTCGGAGCATTTAAGCAGTTCTTC,CASSFGAFKQFF
TRBJ2-3,TRBV5-4,-,TRBD2,TGTGCCAGCAGCTTGGGTAGCGGGGGGAGCACAGATACGCAGTATTTT,CASSLGSGGSTDTQYF
TRBJ2-3,TRBV5-4,-,TRBD1,TGTGCCAGCAGCCCAGGACAGGGAGCAGATACGCAGTATTTT,CASSPGQGADTQYF
TRBJ2-3,TRBV28,once,-,TGTGCCAGCATTGAGCAAAGCACAGATACGCAGTATTTT,CASIEQSTDTQYF
TRBJ1-5,TRBV19,-,-,TGTGCCAGTAGTGTTTTAAGCAATCAGCCCCAGCATTTT,CASSVLSNQPQHF
TRBJ2-3,TRBV5-1,-,-,TGCGCCAGCAGCTTACCGGGTTCGGGGGCAGATACGCAGTATTTT,CASSLPGSGADTQYF
TRBJ2-3,TRBV9,-,TRBD1,TGTGCCAGCAGCGGAGATCCGACAGGGGTCGAATGGGATACGCAGTATTTT,CASSGDPTGVEWDTQYF
TRBJ2-7,TRBV7-2,-,-,TGTGCCAGCAAGAGAGGGGGGGGGAGCTCCTACGAGCAGTACTTC,CASKRGGGSSYEQYF
TRBJ1-2,TRBV6-5,-,TRBD1,TGTGCCAGCAGTGCGGGACAGGGATACTATGGCTACACCTTC,CASSAGQGYYGYTF
TRBJ2-7,TRBV28,-,TRBD1,TGTGCCAGCAGCTGGGGACAGGGAGCAAGCGAGCAGTACTTC,CASSWGQGASEQYF
TRBJ2-7,TRBV6-1,-,-,TGTGCCAGCAGTGGACAGAGTTCCTACGAGCAGTACTTC,CASSGQSSYEQYF
TRBJ1-2,TRBV29-1,-,-,TGCAGCGTTGTGTCAGGCTATGGCTACACCTTC,CSVVSGYGYTF
TRBJ2-7,TRBV19,-,-,TGTGCCAGTAGTCCGGTCAAAAAGGGGACCTACGAGCAGTACTTC,CASSPVKKGTYEQYF
TRBJ1-4,TRBV6-1,-,-,TGTGCCAGCAGTGACAGAGAAAAACTGTTTTTT,CASSDREKLFF
TRBJ1-2,TRBV18,-,-,TGTGCCAGCTCACCACCGAACGATGGGGGAGGCTATGGCTACACCTTC,CASSPPNDGGGYGYTF
TRBJ1-2,TRBV5-1,-,-,TGCGCCAGCAGACGCACCTTGACAGACCAACAGATGGTCACCTTC,CASRRTLTDQQMVTF
TRBJ2-7,TRBV10-3,-,TRBD2,TGTGCCATCAGTGGGACTAGCGGGAACTACGAGCAGTACTTC,CAISGTSGNYEQYF
TRBJ2-7,TRBV7-2,-,TRBD2,TGTGCCAGCAGCTCAATATTAGCGGGAGGGGCCTACGAGCAGTACTTC,CASSSILAGGAYEQYF
TRBJ2-7,TRBV2,-,TRBD2,TGTGCCTATCGCAGCGGGAGGGGGGGGAGCTCCTACGAGCAGTACTTC,CAYRSGRGGSSYEQYF
TRBJ2-2,TRBV9,-,TRBD2,TGTGCCAGCAGCGCAACTAGCGGGAGTCTGTACGGGGAGCTGTTTTTT,CASSATSGSLYGELFF
TRBJ2-7,TRBV5-4,-,-,TGTGCCAGCAGCTTGGCGGGGTCACAAAAAAACTACGAGCAGTACTTC,CASSLAGSQKNYEQYF
TRBJ1-2,TRBV27,-,TRBD1,TGTGCCAGCAGAGTGACAGGGGCGACGACTTTTAACTATGGCTACACCTTC,CASRVTGATTFNYGYTF
TRBJ1-5,TRBV27,-,-,TGTGCCAGCAGTCAATTTGGGGGGGCTCAGCCCCAGCATTTT,CASSQFGGAQPQHF
TRBJ2-1,TRBV9,-,TRBD2,TGTGCCAGCAGCGTAGATACCCTAGCGGGGGGATACAATGAGCAGTTCTTC,CASSVDTLAGGYNEQFF
TRBJ1-1,TRBV7-9,-,TRBD1,TGTGCCAGCAGCCACCAACTACTGCTGGGGACAGGAGCTAACACTGAAGCTTTCTTT,CASSHQLLLGTGANTEAFF
TRBJ1-6,TRBV4-3,-,-,TGCGCCAGCAGCCAAGAGGGGGGGGCGGATTCACCCCTCCACTTT,CASSQEGGADSPLHF
TRBJ1-5,TRBV5-1,once,TRBD1,TGCGCCAGCAGCTTGGACGGACAGGGCGGTCAGCCCCAGCATTTT,CASSLDGQGGQPQHF
TRBJ1-2,TRBV21-1,-,-,TGTGCCAGCAGCAATAGACAGGGAAAGAACTATGGCTACACCTTC,CASSNRQGKNYGYTF
TRBJ2-7,TRBV28,-,TRBD2,TGTGCCAGCAGCCCCCGGGGGGCGGCACTAGCGGGAGGCCTCGAGCAGTACTTC,CASSPRGAALAGGLEQYF
TRBJ1-4,TRBV15,-,-,TGTGCCACCAGCAGAGATAAATTTCTACGGGGAGGAGGGGGGGGTGAAAAACTGTTTTTT,CATSRDKFLRGGGGGEKLFF